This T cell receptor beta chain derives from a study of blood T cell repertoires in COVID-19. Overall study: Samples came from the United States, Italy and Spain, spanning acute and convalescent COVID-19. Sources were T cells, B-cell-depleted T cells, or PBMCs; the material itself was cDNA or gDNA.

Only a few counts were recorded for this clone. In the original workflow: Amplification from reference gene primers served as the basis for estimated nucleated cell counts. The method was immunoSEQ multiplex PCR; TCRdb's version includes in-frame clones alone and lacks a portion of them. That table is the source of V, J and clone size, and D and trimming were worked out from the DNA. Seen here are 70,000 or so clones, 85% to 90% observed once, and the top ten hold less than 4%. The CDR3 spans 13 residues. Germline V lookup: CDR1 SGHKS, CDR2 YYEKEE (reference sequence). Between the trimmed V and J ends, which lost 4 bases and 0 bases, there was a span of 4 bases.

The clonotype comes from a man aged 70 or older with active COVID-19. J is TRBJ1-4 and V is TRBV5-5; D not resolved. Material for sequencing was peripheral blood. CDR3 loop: CASSLATNEKLFF. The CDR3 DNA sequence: TGTGCCAGCAGCCTTGCAACTAATGAAAAACTGTTTTTT.